One and the same sample provided the 13 T cell receptor beta chains below, sequenced in a study of blood T cells in healthy people across ages. A second 7 to 11 cycle PCR used barcoded and J-beta primers. TCRdb reprocessed the 5' RACE reads via MiXCR and lists one record per CDR3 protein. The table has hundreds of thousands of distinct CDR3 sequences, 40% to 45% seen once. Input material: blood. Every receptor here comes from an elderly man in good health.

This clonotype was counted a few times. This chain links TRBV7-8 with TRBJ2-5; D gene ambiguous. The germline V gene has CDR1 SGHVS and CDR2 FQNEAQ. The CDR3 runs to 11 residues. V lost 5 bases, J lost 9 bases, and 10 bases lay in between. The CDR3 DNA follows: TGTGCCAGCAGCCCCGGGTCGGCCCAGTACTTC. Amino acid sequence: CASSPGSAQYF. Supplemented by reference TRBV7-8 and TRBJ2-5, the full variable domain reads GAGVSQSPRYKVAKRGQDVALRCDPISGHVSLFWYQQALGQGPEFLTYFQNEAQLDKSGLPSDRFFAERPEGSVSTLKIQRTQQEDSAVYLCASSPGSAQYFGPGTRLLVL.

This clonotype occurred a few times. The rearrangement links TRBV14 to TRBJ1-5; 9 nucleotides line up with TRBD1. J gave up 6 bases and V 3 bases, and 3 bases lay outside the gene matches. CDR3 length equals 14 residues. Germline CDR1 and CDR2: SGHDN and FVKESK. The CDR3 nucleotides are TGTGCCAGCAGCCAGACAGGGGGGACTCAGCCCCAGCATTTT. Translating it yields CASSQTGGTQPQHF.

As to this clonotype: This may arise from a read error, as a much more abundant clone is one base away. The chain combines TRBV6-1 with TRBJ2-4, with 12 bases fitting TRBD1. The end of the DNA aligns better with TRBJ2-7, so the J call may be wrong. CDR1 and CDR2 from the germline V gene are MNHNS and SASEGT. This CDR3 contains 16 residues. CDR3 bases: TGTGCCAGCAGTGCCCGACCGGGACAGGGGGCGTACGAGCAGTACTTC. It encodes CASSARPGQGAYEQYF.

This clonotype was observed at least ten times. The chain recombines TRBV7-2 with TRBJ2-7; TRBD1 aligns across 11 bases. J gave up 2 bases and V 3 bases, and 3 bases lay outside the gene matches. The CDR3 has 15 residues. CDR1 is SGHTA, CDR2 FQGNSA, per germline. The CDR3 loop reads CASSLGQGGAYEQYF. For the CDR3, the DNA is TGTGCCAGCAGCTTGGGACAGGGGGGCGCCTACGAGCAGTACTTC.

About this clonotype: Since no conserved phenylalanine or tryptophan closes the CDR3, a read error is the likely cause. Because the CDR3's place on the DNA is in doubt, the DNA is left out and the CDR3 is given as listed by TCRdb. The genes are TRBV12-3 or TRBV12-4 and TRBJ2-3; no DNA check was done on the table's D call, TRBD1. The CDR3 spans 20 residues, counting both ends. The CDR3 protein is CASSLGGQGRSGSSTDVEYS.

This rearrangement joins TRBV6-6 to TRBJ2-1, with a weak D call TRBD1 (8 bases). The V end lost 6 bases, the J end lost 5 bases, and 17 bases lay between the germline ends. Germline V gene lookup returns CDR1 MNHNY and CDR2 SVGAGI (reference sequence). This CDR3 spans 15 amino acids. For the CDR3, the DNA is TGTGCCAGCAGATCACAGGGGGGGCTCGACAATGAGCAGTTCTTC. This sequence encodes CASRSQGGLDNEQFF.

The chain combines TRBV14 with TRBJ2-3, with D maybe TRBD2 (5 bases). CDR1 and CDR2 (germline): SGHDN, FVKESK. V dropped 2 bases and J dropped 6 bases, with 9 bases sitting between them. The CDR3 runs to 13 residues. CDR3 protein: CASSQFLADTQYF. CDR3 coding DNA: TGTGCCAGCAGCCAATTCCTAGCCGATACGCAGTATTTT.

This clonotype was recorded only once. The chain couples TRBV2 to TRBJ2-1; 7 bases agree with TRBD2. The CDR3 consists of 15 residues. Germline CDR1 SNHLY, CDR2 FYNNEI. J lost 2 bases, V lost 2 bases, and 3 bases had no gene match. The CDR3: CASSEMGGAYNEQFF. The CDR3 DNA follows: TGTGCCAGCAGTGAAATGGGGGGGGCCTACAATGAGCAGTTCTTC.

Concerning this clonotype itself: A much larger clonotype is one base distant, so this may be a read error. The chain employs TRBV28 and TRBJ2-7; D uncertain. CDR1 is MDHEN, CDR2 SYDVKM, per germline. V was clipped by 6 bases and J by 7 bases, with 13 bases between them. The CDR3 is made up of 12 amino acids. This CDR3 is CASRPDYNEQYF. Here the CDR3 DNA reads TGTGCCAGCAGACCCGATTACAATGAGCAGTACTTC.

The chain couples TRBV7-2 to TRBJ2-7; D is possibly TRBD1 (5 bases). Germline V gene data show CDR1 as SGHTA and CDR2 as FQGNSA. Between the trimmed V and J ends, which lost 1 base and 1 base, there was a span of 8 bases. The CDR3 totals 14 residues. CDR3 bases: TGTGCCAGCAGCTTAGACAGGTTGTCCTACGAGCAGTACTTC. It yields the protein CASSLDRLSYEQYF.

The CDR3 here is CSARVTGVGYTF. The CDR3 DNA follows: TGCAGTGCTAGGGTAACAGGGGTCGGCTACACCTTC. The J gene is TRBJ1-2, the V gene TRBV20-1, with 7 bases aligning to TRBD1. Trimming at V came to 3 bases and at J to 8 bases, leaving 6 bases not matched to a gene. This CDR3 contains 12 residues. The V gene's germline CDR1 is DFQATT and CDR2 SNEGSKA (reference sequence).

To note about this clonotype: At one end the junction does not follow the germline gene, possibly because of a read error. The J gene is TRBJ2-7, the V gene TRBV6-2 or TRBV6-3, with 7 bases aligning to TRBD2. Germline V gene data show CDR1 as MNHEY and CDR2 as SVGEGT. The CDR3 contains 13 residues. As DNA, the CDR3 is TGTGCCGGCAGTGACCAACTAGCGAACGAGCAGTACTTC. Translated, it gives CAGSDQLANEQYF.

The chain uses TRBV12-3 or TRBV12-4 and TRBJ1-2, with 8 bases aligning to TRBD1. The trim removed 7 bases at V and 4 bases at J, leaving 5 bases unmatched. The CDR3 consists of 13 residues. The DNA for the CDR3 is TGTGCCAGCACCCCGGACAGGGCCTATGGCTACACCTTC. This encodes CASTPDRAYGYTF.